This T cell receptor (beta chain) appears in the sequencing data of a study of T cell responses to AZD1222 COVID-19 vaccine. Comments on this clone: No antigen is known for it.

Profiling relied on immunoSEQ multiplex PCR, and the TCRdb table lists in-frame clones only, not all of them. The sample has 53,000 or so clones; more than 80% are singletons. Study-level points and caveats: Spike-wide coverage was observed for vaccine-associated CD4 TCRs, with dominant responses at 160-218 and 743-854. The peak T cell response came first, and repertoires were sampled only after it.

The sequence was obtained from an adult in good health. This specimen was peripheral blood, taken on day 0 of MenACWY control vaccination.

CDR3 nucleotides: TGCGCCAGCAGCCCATCGGGGACCGATAACTATGGCTACACCTTC. This encodes CASSPSGTDNYGYTF. V usage is TRBV4-1 and J usage is TRBJ1-2; D is perhaps TRBD1 (5 bases). Germline lookup yields CDR1 MGHRA and CDR2 YSYEKL. The CDR3 contains 15 residues. V was pared by 4 bases and J by 1 base, with 13 bases between.